This T cell receptor beta chain was identified in a study of blood T cell repertoires in COVID-19. Background on the study: Spain, Italy and the United States supplied samples that represented acute and convalescent COVID-19.

TCRdb keeps only in-frame clones here, not all; method: immunoSEQ multiplex PCR. The sample lists approximately 25,000 clones; more than 75% were seen once. Germline lookup yields CDR1 SGHDT and CDR2 YYEEEE. With 4 bases removed from V and 6 bases from J, the gap between germline ends came to 11 bases. The CDR3 runs to 13 residues. The genes are TRBV5-6 and TRBJ2-1, with D uncertain. The sequence was collected from a human donor in a cohort sampled during active COVID-19. The sample consisted of peripheral blood. CDR3 residues: CASSLGTINEQFF. The CDR3 nucleotides are TGTGCCAGCAGCCTCGGTACTATCAATGAGCAGTTCTTC. The entire variable domain, with the rest obtained from reference TRBV5-6 and TRBJ2-1, is as follows: DAGVTQSPTHLIKTRGQQVTLRCSPKSGHDTVSWYQQALGQGPQFIFQYYEEEERQRGNFPDRFSGHQFPNYSSELNVNALLLGDSALYLCASSLGTINEQFFGPGTRLTVL.